The following is a T cell receptor (beta chain) sequence with its context. No antigen is known for it. Base qualities are not at hand, and no much larger clone is one base apart. TCRbeta CDR3 regions were amplified from genomic DNA by means of the immunoSEQ Assay, a bias-controlled multiplex PCR. The paper's processing steps were these. Nucleated cell counts per sample were estimated from amplification of reference gene primers within the assay. Sequence reads were collapsed and filtered to measure the absolute abundance of every unique TCRbeta CDR3 rearrangement. For each sample, productive Simpson clonality was calculated by taking the square root of Simpson's diversity index across productive rearrangements. TCRdb retrieved this table from immuneACCESS and kept in-frame rearrangements only. Not all clones are present; in checked studies, unresolved V genes account for under half, and no reason is known for the remainder. The V and J calls and clone size come from that table; D and trimming were worked out from the DNA. This sample comprises over 85,000 clones, 70% to 90% of them detected only once. Jointly, the top ten make up 3.5% to 5.5% of the sample.

These data belong to a study of blood T cell repertoires in COVID-19 (dated by TCRdb to the early 2020s). About the study as a whole: The collaborator samples originated in the United States, Italy and Spain and spanned the acute and convalescent phases of COVID-19. The material from the prospective study consisted of cDNA or gDNA derived from T cells, B-cell-depleted T cells, or PBMCs. Deeply sampled blood TCRbeta repertoires from subjects exposed to, actively infected with, or recovered from COVID-19 were included in the dataset. The repertoires were made available in a free public database intended to serve as a resource for research on the immune response to SARS-CoV-2. The samples were drawn from the first 160 participants of the ongoing ImmuneRACE study and from more than 1,000 subjects provided by 6 global collaborators. Sample metadata almost always included a de-identified subject ID, COVID-19 status, age in years and sex. Where HLA class I and class II types were available, the types were taken from metadata supplied by the sample provider, not from assay-based typing.

Overall study outcomes, separate from this receptor: The quantity of clinical and demographic metadata differed by source and by participant and was supplied without curation.

Each collaborating institution followed its own protocols to collect whole blood in K2EDTA tubes. Collaborator samples were shipped for TCRbeta analysis as frozen whole blood, isolated PBMCs, or DNA extracted from either sample type. The germline V gene yields MNHEY for CDR1 and SVGAGI for CDR2. The CDR3, from cysteine to phenylalanine, totals 16 residues. Here the CDR3 DNA is all that survives: 48 bases in frame from base 1. Trimming leaves V shorter by 4 bases and J shorter by 4 bases, with the junction holding 10 bases beyond the gene matches. The receptor chain draws on TRBV6-5 and TRBJ2-5; 9 bases in the junction line up with TRBD2. Input material: peripheral blood. This clonotype originated in a man aged 70 or older with acute or convalescent COVID-19. Read as DNA, the sequence is TGTGCCAGCAGTTCCCCTAGCGGGATGTTGGGAGAGACCCAGTACTTC. Its coded protein is CASSSPSGMLGETQYF.